The 28 T cell receptor beta chains below were found in one sample sequenced in a study of graft-versus-host responses after intestinal transplantation. TCRdb keeps only in-frame clones here, not all; method: immunoSEQ multiplex PCR. Of 20,000 to 30,000 clones in the sample, approximately 85% were seen once. Sequenced here: PBMCs, sampled around 14 months after intestinal transplant. The source is a human patient who received an intestinal transplant, so some T cells may come from the graft donor.

This chain joins TRBV6-5 and TRBJ2-7; 7 bases fit TRBD1. The CDR3 length is 14 residues. Losses at the gene ends were 6 bases for V and 3 bases for J; bases not matched to a gene: 8. Germline CDR1 is MNHEY and CDR2 is SVGAGI. The chain's CDR3 is CASRQGGARYEQYF. The CDR3 DNA follows: TGTGCCAGCAGACAAGGGGGCGCGCGCTACGAGCAGTACTTC.

The chain uses TRBV4-1 and TRBJ2-5; 8 bases map to TRBD2. V shed 2 bases, J shed 5 bases, and the junction held 10 bases outside the gene matches. Germline loops: CDR1 MGHRA, CDR2 YSYEKL. The CDR3 has 16 residues. CDR3 amino acids: CASSQPLAESGETQYF. CDR3 coding DNA: TGCGCCAGCAGCCAACCACTAGCGGAGAGTGGGGAGACCCAGTACTTC.

The chain employs TRBV18 and TRBJ2-5; D is perhaps TRBD2 (6 bases). The length of the CDR3 is 14 residues. V dropped 8 bases and J dropped 5 bases, with 18 bases sitting between them. Germline assignment: CDR1 KGHSH and CDR2 LQKENI. CDR3 bases: TGTGCCAGCGCGGCGCGGGGCGCCGGGGAGACCCAGTACTTC. Translated: CASAARGAGETQYF.

V gene TRBV19 combines with J gene TRBJ2-1; 8 nucleotides line up with TRBD2. The germline CDR1 and CDR2 sequences are LNHDA and SQIVND (reference sequence). This CDR3 is 12 amino acids long. J was trimmed by 5 bases and V by 10 bases; bases with no gene match: 4. As DNA, the CDR3 is TGTGCCACCTCACTAGCGGACAATGAGCAGTTCTTC. Its translation: CATSLADNEQFF.

V is TRBV6-1 and J is TRBJ1-1; no firm D call. This CDR3 is built from 14 residues. V gave up 5 bases and J gave up 4 bases, with 14 bases separating them. Germline CDR1 and CDR2: MNHNS and SASEGT. The CDR3 region has the DNA TGTGCCAGCAGTAATCAGGTTTTGGGCACTGAAGCTTTCTTT. As protein: CASSNQVLGTEAFF.

The chain links TRBV30 to TRBJ1-2; D may be TRBD1 (6 bases). The CDR3 runs 13 residues. V lost 2 bases and J 8 bases, leaving 15 bases between the germline ends. Germline CDR1 GTSNPN, CDR2 SVGIG (reference sequence). The CDR3 DNA is TGTGCCTGGAGTCCGGGGGGCCTACTAGGCTACACCTTC. This translates into CAWSPGGLLGYTF.

The rearrangement joins TRBV5-1 to TRBJ2-2; no firm D call. This CDR3 region has 13 residues. Germline V gives CDR1 SGHRS, CDR2 YFSETQ. V was cut by 4 bases and J by 2 bases, with 6 bases left in between. The CDR3 reads CASSAYNTGELFF. CDR3 sequence (DNA): TGCGCCAGCAGCGCCTATAACACCGGGGAGCTGTTTTTT.

V usage is TRBV28 and J usage is TRBJ2-1; D remains ambiguous. CDR3 length equals 12 residues. The V and J ends lost 6 bases and 4 bases respectively, with 7 bases between them. Per germline, CDR1 MDHEN and CDR2 SYDVKM. Here the CDR3 reads CASSLVYNEQFF. The CDR3 bases are TGTGCCAGCAGCCTAGTTTACAATGAGCAGTTCTTC.

The genes are TRBV30 and TRBJ2-1, with TRBD2 matching over 13 bases. The germline V gene has CDR1 GTSNPN and CDR2 SVGIG (reference sequence). The CDR3 extends over 15 amino acids. V lost 4 bases, J lost 7 bases, and 7 bases stayed unmatched. The CDR3, as DNA: TGTGCCTGGACCCCCTGGACTAGCGGGAGAAATGAGCAGTTCTTC. Its protein is CAWTPWTSGRNEQFF.

This clone was found a few times. This chain links TRBV5-4 with TRBJ1-2, with a possible D match to TRBD1 (5 bases). Trimming left V 4 bases short and J 7 bases short, with 17 bases between. Germline lookup yields CDR1 SGHNT and CDR2 YYREEE (reference sequence). The CDR3 consists of 14 residues. CDR3 DNA sequence: TGTGCCAGCAGCCCGGGACCCGGGACGACTGGCTACACCTTC. Its protein is CASSPGPGTTGYTF.

The chain couples TRBV5-6 to TRBJ2-2, with a weak D call TRBD1 (6 bases). There are 15 residues in the CDR3. V shed 4 bases and J shed 4 bases, with 14 bases lying between them. The germline V gene encodes CDR1 SGHDT and CDR2 YYEEEE. CDR3 nucleotide sequence: TGTGCCAGCAGCCTTGACAGGAGGAGCACCGGGGAGCTGTTTTTT. Residues: CASSLDRRSTGELFF. Filled out from reference TRBV5-6 and TRBJ2-2, the complete variable domain reads DAGVTQSPTHLIKTRGQQVTLRCSPKSGHDTVSWYQQALGQGPQFIFQYYEEEERQRGNFPDRFSGHQFPNYSSELNVNALLLGDSALYLCASSLDRRSTGELFFGEGSRLTVL.

This clone has just one count. The rearrangement joins TRBV10-2 to TRBJ2-1, with a weak D call TRBD2 (6 bases). Germline V gene data show CDR1 as WSHSY and CDR2 as SAAADI. V shed 2 bases and J shed 7 bases, with 6 bases lying between them. The CDR3 runs 12 residues. CDR3 nucleotide sequence: TGCGCCAGCAGTGAGGGGGGGAATGAGCAGTTCTTC. Protein: CASSEGGNEQFF.

The chain is built from TRBV19 and TRBJ1-1; D call uncertain. There are 13 residues in the CDR3. Trimming shortened V by 3 bases and J by 4 bases, and 9 bases separated the two germline ends. Per the germline V gene, CDR1 is LNHDA and CDR2 is SQIVND (reference sequence). CDR3 coding DNA: TGTGCCAGTAGTATCGAGGTCGGCACTGAAGCTTTCTTT. It is translated as CASSIEVGTEAFF.

This chain joins TRBV7-9 and TRBJ2-7; D call uncertain. Between the trimmed V and J ends, which lost 2 bases and 3 bases, there was a span of 11 bases. CDR1 and CDR2 (germline): SEHNR, FQNEAQ (reference sequence). This CDR3 comprises 14 residues. The CDR3 DNA sequence: TGTGCCAGCAGCTTACTCGAACAGTTCTACGAGCAGTACTTC. The encoded protein is CASSLLEQFYEQYF.

In regard to this clone: A read error may account for a junction end that differs from germline. The chain employs TRBV5-1 and TRBJ1-2, with D unclear. Germline CDR1 reads SGHRS; CDR2 reads YFSETQ. CDR3 length equals 14 residues. The CDR3, as DNA: TGCGCCAGCAGATTGGACGTAGGAGACTATGGCTACACCTTC. Its protein product is CASRLDVGDYGYTF.

The V call is TRBV11-3, the J call TRBJ2-7, with 10 bases lining up with TRBD1. With 4 bases clipped from V and 4 bases from J, the junction kept 19 bases outside the gene matches. In germline, CDR1 is SGHNT, CDR2 YENEEA. The CDR3 loop spans 19 amino acids. The CDR3 sequence: CASSSNLTPGTGEEYEQYF. CDR3 bases: TGTGCCAGCAGCTCCAATTTAACACCCGGGACAGGGGAGGAATACGAGCAGTACTTC. The full variable domain, completed using reference TRBV11-3 and TRBJ2-7, is EAGVVQSPRYKIIEKKQPVAFWCNPISGHNTLYWYLQNLGQGPELLIRYENEEAVDDSQLPKDRFSAERLKGVDSTLKIQPAELGDSAVYLCASSSNLTPGTGEEYEQYFGPGTRLTVT.

The chain recombines TRBV29-1 with TRBJ1-1; D possibly corresponds to TRBD1 (6 bases). This CDR3 comprises 15 residues. Per germline, CDR1 SQVTM and CDR2 ANQGSEA. The germline V and J ends were trimmed by 4 bases and 4 bases, with 19 bases remaining between them. The CDR3 loop reads CSVAVTGTRTTEAFF. The CDR3 DNA is TGCAGCGTTGCCGTAACCGGGACAAGGACCACTGAAGCTTTCTTT.

The chain couples TRBV15 to TRBJ2-7, with 10 bases lining up with TRBD2. The CDR3 covers 14 residues. Germline-derived CDR1 and CDR2 are LNHNV and YYDKDF (reference sequence). J gave up 3 bases and V 4 bases, and 3 bases lay outside the gene matches. As DNA, the CDR3 is TGTGCCACCAGCACAAGGACTAGCGGCTACGAGCAGTACTTC. This encodes CATSTRTSGYEQYF. Filled out from reference TRBV15 and TRBJ2-7, the complete variable domain reads DAMVIQNPRYQVTQFGKPVTLSCSQTLNHNVMYWYQQKSSQAPKLLFHYYDKDFNNEADTPDNFQSRRPNTSFCFLDIRSPGLGDTAMYLCATSTRTSGYEQYFGPGTRLTVT.

The V gene is TRBV5-4, the J gene TRBJ2-7, with 8 bases lining up with TRBD1. V lost 0 bases, J lost 1 base, and 6 bases stayed unmatched. The CDR3 covers 16 residues. Germline V gives CDR1 SGHNT, CDR2 YYREEE (reference sequence). The CDR3, as DNA: TGTGCCAGCAGCTTGGTGTCCGGACAGGGTTCCTACGAGCAGTACTTC. Amino acids: CASSLVSGQGSYEQYF.

The chain is built from TRBV5-1 and TRBJ2-3; 11 nucleotides align to TRBD2. Per germline, CDR1 SGHRS and CDR2 YFSETQ. V was clipped by 4 bases and J by 6 bases; unmatched bases: 7. CDR3 length: 15 amino acids. This chain's CDR3 is CASSLSGRASDTQYF. The CDR3 DNA reads as TGCGCCAGCAGCCTTAGCGGGAGGGCCTCTGATACGCAGTATTTT.

V and J are TRBV6-1 and TRBJ1-3; unclear D gene. This CDR3 is 12 amino acids long. Trimming cost V 6 bases and J 4 bases, with 7 bases left between them. Germline V gene lookup returns CDR1 MNHNS and CDR2 SASEGT. The CDR3 region is CASRGSGNTIYF. DNA for the CDR3: TGTGCCAGCAGGGGCAGCGGAAACACCATATATTTT.

The rearrangement links TRBV5-1 to TRBJ2-2; TRBD2 might be the D (6 bases). V was cut by 1 base and J by 4 bases, with 11 bases left in between. Germline CDR1 SGHRS, CDR2 YFSETQ. The CDR3 is 15 amino acids. CDR3 loop: CASSLSLEGTGELFF. CDR3 coding DNA: TGCGCCAGCAGCTTGTCTCTGGAGGGCACCGGGGAGCTGTTTTTT.

The rearrangement uses TRBV4-1 and TRBJ2-2, with D perhaps being TRBD1 or TRBD2 (5 bases each). Germline V CDR1 and CDR2: MGHRA, YSYEKL. The CDR3 covers 12 residues. The V gene lost 7 bases and the J gene lost 6 bases, with 9 bases spanning the gap. CDR3 amino acids: CASNWGSGELFF. CDR3 bases: TGCGCCAGCAACTGGGGGTCCGGGGAGCTGTTTTTT.

V usage is TRBV25-1 and J usage is TRBJ2-1; D may be TRBD2 (5 bases). Trimming cost V 5 bases and J 9 bases, with 14 bases left between them. CDR1 MGHDK and CDR2 SYGVNS come from the germline V gene. This CDR3 contains 13 residues. The CDR3 DNA follows: TGTGCCAGCAGTATTACACTAGTATCTGAGCAGTTCTTC. Translating gives CASSITLVSEQFF.

The V and J genes are TRBV6-5 and TRBJ2-7; 7 nucleotides agree with TRBD1. The CDR3 has 15 residues. Per germline, CDR1 MNHEY and CDR2 SVGAGI. The junction had 3 bases not matched to a gene; V was cut back by 0 bases and J by 1 base. CDR3 residues: CASSYSAGGSYEQYF. Here the CDR3 DNA reads TGTGCCAGCAGTTACTCGGCAGGGGGTTCCTACGAGCAGTACTTC.

This chain joins TRBV28 and TRBJ1-1, with D possibly being TRBD1 (5 bases). There are 16 residues in the CDR3. Trimming stripped 5 bases from V and 5 bases from J, with 21 bases between. Germline V gene data show CDR1 as MDHEN and CDR2 as SYDVKM. In DNA form, the CDR3 reads TGTGCCAGCAGTCCACGGGACCGACCGCGGGAAACTGAAGCTTTCTTT. Encoded protein: CASSPRDRPRETEAFF.

The V gene is TRBV5-1, the J gene TRBJ2-7; 9 nucleotides match TRBD1. The CDR3 sequence is 14 residues long. After removal of 2 bases from V and 5 bases from J, the junction contained 5 bases not matched to a gene. CDR1 is SGHRS and CDR2 is YFSETQ in the germline V gene. The CDR3 region has the DNA TGCGCCAGCAGCTTTCCCGGGACAGGGAACGAGCAGTACTTC. Encoded protein: CASSFPGTGNEQYF.

The chain recombines TRBV6-5 with TRBJ1-2; the D is unclear. V was pared by 2 bases and J by 2 bases, with 9 bases between. This CDR3 comprises 14 residues. The germline V gene has CDR1 MNHEY and CDR2 SVGAGI. CDR3 protein: CASSYPSGNYGYTF. The CDR3, as DNA: TGTGCCAGCAGTTACCCGAGCGGGAACTATGGCTACACCTTC.